These 16 T cell receptor beta chains came from one sample sequenced in a study of blood T cell repertoires in COVID-19 (dated by TCRdb to 2020 to 2022). The protocol used for the library was the immunoSEQ multiplex PCR assay. This immuneACCESS table, as held by TCRdb, lists in-frame sequences with V and J called but not all clones. Of the missing ones, under half trace to an unresolved V gene in checked studies; the others have no known cause. The sample contains some 140,000 clones, around 83% of them found a single time. The top ten clones comprise 18% of the sample. Sequenced sample: PBMCs or T cells enriched from blood (not recorded which). The origin of the receptors is a man younger than 45 who had recovered from COVID-19.

This clone was detected once. The chain recombines TRBV3-1 (or the pseudogene TRBV3-2) with TRBJ1-1; TRBD1 matches 9 bases. This CDR3 comprises 17 residues. Trimming cost V 0 bases and J 4 bases; bases outside gene matches: 9. CDR1 is LGHDT and CDR2 is YNNKEL in the germline V gene (reference sequence). CDR3 in DNA: TGTGCCAGCAGCCAAGAGGACAGGGGTTCCGTGGGCACTGAAGCTTTCTTT. Encoded protein: CASSQEDRGSVGTEAFF.

The chain carries TRBV6-1 and TRBJ1-6; 11 nucleotides align to TRBD1. CDR1 is MNHNS and CDR2 is SASEGT in the germline V gene. The CDR3 loop spans 17 amino acids. Trimming at V came to 4 bases and at J to 4 bases, leaving 6 bases not matched to a gene. The CDR3 loop is CASSGWTGGFYNSPLHF. For the CDR3, the DNA is TGTGCCAGCAGTGGGTGGACAGGGGGCTTTTATAATTCACCCCTCCACTTT.

The V call is TRBV7-9, the J call TRBJ2-1; 12 nucleotides agree with TRBD2. Germline values: CDR1 SEHNR, CDR2 FQNEAQ (reference sequence). The CDR3 is made up of 17 amino acids. V gave up 1 base and J gave up 2 bases; unmatched junction bases: 3. This CDR3 is CASSLELAGGPYNEQFF. The CDR3 DNA follows: TGTGCCAGCAGCTTAGAACTAGCGGGGGGCCCCTACAATGAGCAGTTCTTC.

The chain recombines TRBV9 with TRBJ2-3; 9 bases line up with TRBD1. The CDR3 totals 15 residues. The V gene's germline CDR1 is SGDLS and CDR2 YYNGEE. The ends lost 6 bases at V and 5 bases at J; junction bases unmatched: 10. CDR3 nucleotide sequence: TGTGCCAGCACCTCGGACAGGGGTAGTGGAGATACGCAGTATTTT. Protein: CASTSDRGSGDTQYF.

V usage is TRBV10-2 and J usage is TRBJ2-7, with TRBD1 matching 8 bases. There are 15 residues in the CDR3. Germline CDR1 and CDR2: WSHSY and SAAADI. V lost 4 bases to trimming and J lost 3 bases; unmatched junction nucleotides: 8. CDR3 protein: CASSGGTGDFYEQYV. As DNA, the CDR3 is TGCGCCAGCAGTGGAGGGACAGGTGACTTCTACGAGCAGTACGTC.

The chain uses TRBV10-1 and TRBJ1-4; D is uncertain. CDR1 and CDR2 (germline): WNHNN, SYGVQD (reference sequence). This CDR3 contains 13 residues. Trimming cost V 9 bases and J 5 bases, with 13 bases left between them. CDR3 loop: CARPTGLNEKLFF. CDR3 nucleotides: TGCGCCAGACCGACTGGCCTGAATGAAAAACTGTTTTTT.

V is TRBV5-1 and J is TRBJ1-2; D possibly corresponds to TRBD1 (6 bases). The CDR3 length is 12 residues. Trimming took 4 bases from V and 6 from J, leaving 10 bases between them. CDR1 is SGHRS and CDR2 is YFSETQ in the germline V gene. Written as DNA, the CDR3 is TGCGCCAGCAGCCGGACAGCGGATGGCTACACCTTC. Translated, it gives CASSRTADGYTF.

This chain uses TRBV11-2 with TRBJ1-6; the D is unclear. This CDR3 is 17 amino acids long. V was pared by 3 bases and J by 8 bases, with 20 bases between. Germline V lookup: CDR1 SGHAT, CDR2 FQNNGV. In DNA, the CDR3 is TGTGCCAGCAGCTTTGGCGGTAAGGTGCGAGTGGATTCACCCCTCCACTTT. Encoded protein: CASSFGGKVRVDSPLHF. The full variable domain, completed using reference TRBV11-2 and TRBJ1-6, is EAGVAQSPRYKIIEKRQSVAFWCNPISGHATLYWYQQILGQGPKLLIQFQNNGVVDDSQLPKDRFSAERLKGVDSTLKIQPAKLEDSAVYLCASSFGGKVRVDSPLHFGNGTRLTVT.

The chain links TRBV12-3 or TRBV12-4 to TRBJ2-3; D perhaps matches TRBD1 (6 bases). CDR3 length equals 13 residues. Trimming stripped 7 bases from V and 6 bases from J, with 14 bases between. CDR3 residues: CASTTGLWDTQYF. CDR3 nucleotides: TGTGCCAGCACCACAGGGTTATGGGATACGCAGTATTTT.

J is TRBJ1-2 and V is TRBV29-1, with D tentatively TRBD1 (5 bases). Per the germline V gene, CDR1 is SQVTM and CDR2 is ANQGSEA. The CDR3 extends over 12 amino acids. V lost 7 bases, J lost 6 bases, and 15 bases lay in between. The CDR3 is CSAEGQGNGYTF. Here the CDR3 DNA reads TGCAGCGCCGAAGGGCAGGGCAATGGCTACACCTTC.

A single count supports this clone. The rearrangement joins TRBV9 to TRBJ2-3; 10 positions match TRBD2. The CDR3 extends over 16 amino acids. Germline values: CDR1 SGDLS, CDR2 YYNGEE. Trimming removed 0 bases from V and 2 bases from J; junction bases left unmatched: 3. The CDR3 loop is CASSVASGRPTDTQYF. In nucleotides, the CDR3 is TGTGCCAGCAGCGTAGCTAGCGGGAGACCCACAGATACGCAGTATTTT.

The chain links TRBV13 to TRBJ2-5, with D maybe TRBD2 (5 bases). Looked up from germline, CDR1 is PRHDT and CDR2 is FYEKMQ (reference sequence). V was clipped by 5 bases and J by 2 bases, with 18 bases between them. This CDR3 spans 16 amino acids. CDR3 DNA sequence: TGTGCCAGCAGCCTTGGAGGTAGTTTAATTCAAGAGACCCAGTACTTC. It yields the protein CASSLGGSLIQETQYF.

V gene TRBV19 combines with J gene TRBJ2-7; a weak D match, TRBD2 (5 bases). Trimming left V 5 bases short and J 2 bases short, with 10 bases between. CDR1 and CDR2 (germline): LNHDA, SQIVND (reference sequence). This CDR3 region has 13 residues. The CDR3 sequence is CASSPGLTYEQYF. The DNA of the CDR3 is TGTGCCAGTAGTCCCGGACTGACCTACGAGCAGTACTTC.

This clone showed up just a few times. The chain uses TRBV12-5 and TRBJ2-3, with no clear D. This CDR3 has 11 residues. V lost 3 bases to trimming and J lost 9 bases, with 7 bases between them. The germline CDR1 and CDR2 sequences are LGHNT and FRNRAP. The CDR3 is CASGFESTQYF. CDR3 nucleotides: TGTGCTAGTGGTTTCGAGTCGACGCAGTATTTT.

The J gene is TRBJ2-5, the V gene TRBV2, with 12 bases identical to TRBD2. The CDR3 loop spans 14 amino acids. The V and J ends lost 7 bases and 5 bases, in that order; junction bases with no gene match: 5. Looked up from germline, CDR1 is SNHLY and CDR2 is FYNNEI. DNA of the CDR3: TGTGCCAGCAACCGACTAGCGGGAGCTGAGACCCAGTACTTC. Translated: CASNRLAGAETQYF.

V gene TRBV6-5 combines with J gene TRBJ2-3, with TRBD1 as a possible D gene (7 bases). Trimming shortened V by 6 bases and J by 1 base, and 14 bases separated the two germline ends. CDR1 and CDR2 from the germline V gene are MNHEY and SVGAGI. The CDR3 spans 15 residues. CDR3 sequence (DNA): TGTGCCAGCAGGGCCCGCAGGGGGGGCACAGATACGCAGTATTTT. Its protein product is CASRARRGGTDTQYF.